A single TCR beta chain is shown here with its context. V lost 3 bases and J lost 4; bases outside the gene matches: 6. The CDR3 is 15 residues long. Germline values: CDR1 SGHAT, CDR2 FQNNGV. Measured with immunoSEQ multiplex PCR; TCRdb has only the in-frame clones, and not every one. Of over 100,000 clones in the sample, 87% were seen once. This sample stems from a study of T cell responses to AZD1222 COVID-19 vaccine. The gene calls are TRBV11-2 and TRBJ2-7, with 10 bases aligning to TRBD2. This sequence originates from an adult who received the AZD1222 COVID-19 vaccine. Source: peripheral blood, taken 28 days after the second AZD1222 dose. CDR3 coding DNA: TGTGCCAGCAGCTTGGGGCTAGCGGGGGCGTACGAGCAGTACTTC. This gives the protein CASSLGLAGAYEQYF.